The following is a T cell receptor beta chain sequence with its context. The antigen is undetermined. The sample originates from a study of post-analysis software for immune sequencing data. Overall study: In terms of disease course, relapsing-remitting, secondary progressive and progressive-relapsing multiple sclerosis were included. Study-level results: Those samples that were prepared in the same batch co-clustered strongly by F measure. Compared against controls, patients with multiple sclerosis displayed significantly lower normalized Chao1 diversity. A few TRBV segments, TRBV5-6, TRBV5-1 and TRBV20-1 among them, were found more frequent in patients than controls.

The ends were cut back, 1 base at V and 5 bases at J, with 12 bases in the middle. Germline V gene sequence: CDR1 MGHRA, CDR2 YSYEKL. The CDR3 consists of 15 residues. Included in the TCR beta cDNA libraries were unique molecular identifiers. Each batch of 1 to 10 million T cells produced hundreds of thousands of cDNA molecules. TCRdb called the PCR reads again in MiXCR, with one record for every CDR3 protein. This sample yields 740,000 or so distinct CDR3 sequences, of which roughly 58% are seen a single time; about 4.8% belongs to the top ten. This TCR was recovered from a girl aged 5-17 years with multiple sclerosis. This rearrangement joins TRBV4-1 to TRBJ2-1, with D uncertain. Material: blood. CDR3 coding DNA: TGCGCCAGCAGCCAAGGTCATTCGGAAAACAATGAGCAGTTCTTC. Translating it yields CASSQGHSENNEQFF.